This TCR beta chain was recovered during a study of T cell responses to AZD1222 COVID-19 vaccine. Profiling relied on immunoSEQ multiplex PCR, and the TCRdb table lists in-frame clones only, not all of them. Of around 180,000 clones listed, approximately 94% are singletons. The V gene end was trimmed by 4 bases and the J gene end by 1 base; junction bases not matched to a gene: 3. The CDR3 covers 15 residues. The germline V gene has CDR1 MDHEN and CDR2 SYDVKM. The input for sequencing was peripheral blood, taken 28 days after the second AZD1222 dose. V gene TRBV28 combines with J gene TRBJ1-5; 8 positions agree with TRBD1. The sequence was obtained from an adult who received the AZD1222 COVID-19 vaccine. CDR3 bases: TGTGCCAGCAGTTGGACAGGGTTGAGCAATCAGCCCCAGCATTTT. Translating it yields CASSWTGLSNQPQHF.